By share, the clone carrying this TCR beta chain counts as medium-sized. Antigen unknown. Using immunoSEQ multiplex PCR, the repertoire was profiled, and TCRdb retains in-frame clones only, with some absent. There are over 65,000 clones in the sample; about four fifths occur only once, and 0.35% to 0.45% lies in the top ten. The record originates from a study of OX40 agonist ivuxolimab in advanced cancers. General observations from the study: The specificity for antigen of the expanded peripheral T cells was not determined. With doses of 0.1 to 3.0 mg/kg, CD4+ and CD8+ blood T cells had undergone clonal expansion by week 6. Among T cells, CD8+ cells averaged more expanded clones than CD4+ cells.

The V gene lost 6 bases and the J gene lost 2 bases, with 17 bases spanning the gap. The CDR3 contains 16 residues. Germline V CDR1 and CDR2: MDHEN, SYDVKM. The sequence was obtained from an adult with an advanced solid tumor such as melanoma, head and neck, liver or kidney cancer. The chain links TRBV28 to TRBJ1-3; D is possibly TRBD1 (6 bases). The material was CD4+ or CD8+ T cells sorted from blood, obtained in a trial of the OX40 agonist ivuxolimab. This CDR3 reads CASRPRKGGTGNTIYF. As DNA, the CDR3 is TGTGCCAGCAGGCCCAGGAAAGGGGGTACTGGAAACACCATATATTTT.